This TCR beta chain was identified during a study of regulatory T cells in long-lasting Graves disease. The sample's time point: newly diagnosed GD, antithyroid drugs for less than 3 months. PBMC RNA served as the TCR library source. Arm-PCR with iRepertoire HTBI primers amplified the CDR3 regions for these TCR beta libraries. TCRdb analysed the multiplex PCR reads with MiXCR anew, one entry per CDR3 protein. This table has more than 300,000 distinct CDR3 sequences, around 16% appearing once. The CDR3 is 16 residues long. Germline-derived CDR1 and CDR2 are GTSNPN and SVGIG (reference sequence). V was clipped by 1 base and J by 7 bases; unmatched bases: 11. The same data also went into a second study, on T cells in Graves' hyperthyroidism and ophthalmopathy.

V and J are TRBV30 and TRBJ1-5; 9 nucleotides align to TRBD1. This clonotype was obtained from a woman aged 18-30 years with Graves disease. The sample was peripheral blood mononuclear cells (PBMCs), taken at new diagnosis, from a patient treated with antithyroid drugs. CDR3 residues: CAWSARGGQGGQPQHF. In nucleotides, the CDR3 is TGTGCCTGGAGTGCTCGAGGGGGACAGGGCGGGCAGCCCCAGCATTTT.